The 6 T cell receptor beta chains below all came from one sample that was sequenced in a study of shared clonotypes between healthy human individuals. Here immunoSEQ multiplex PCR was the method, and the copy in TCRdb shows in-frame clones only, minus some. The top ten clones hold under 15% of a sample with about 450,000 clones, around 79% of them seen once. Material: PBMCs. These receptors were obtained from a woman in her 40s in good health. Some clones in this sample may be carry-over from other donors' samples.

This clone was seen more than once but under ten times. DNA for the CDR3: TGTGCCAGCAGCTTAGGGCCGAAGCCCCAGCATTTT. Protein: CASSLGPKPQHF. The chain recombines TRBV7-2 with TRBJ1-5; no reliable D call. The germline gives CDR1 SGHTA, CDR2 FQGNSA. The CDR3 length is 12 residues. V shed 1 base and J shed 8 bases, with 6 bases lying between them.

V is TRBV5-1 and J is TRBJ2-5, with 13 bases fitting TRBD2. There are 15 residues in the CDR3. The germline V gene has CDR1 SGHRS and CDR2 YFSETQ. V was pared by 4 bases and J by 3 bases, with 3 bases of the junction left unmatched. The CDR3 loop reads CASSQGLAGEETQYF. CDR3 nucleotides: TGCGCCAGCAGCCAAGGACTAGCGGGAGAAGAGACCCAGTACTTC. Filled out from reference TRBV5-1 and TRBJ2-5, the complete variable domain reads KAGVTQTPRYLIKTRGQQVTLSCSPISGHRSVSWYQQTPGQGLQFLFEYFSETQRNKGNFPGRFSGRQFSNSRSEMNVSTLELGDSALYLCASSQGLAGEETQYFGPGTRLLVL.

The chain is built from TRBV5-1 and TRBJ2-1; TRBD2 aligns across 15 bases. CDR1 is SGHRS, CDR2 YFSETQ, per germline. With V trimmed by 0 bases and J by 1 base, 2 bases remained unmatched. This CDR3 spans 18 amino acids. The CDR3 loop reads CASSLEGTSGGSYNEQFF. The DNA of the CDR3 is TGCGCCAGCAGCTTGGAAGGGACTAGCGGGGGGTCCTACAATGAGCAGTTCTTC.

This clone was picked up one time. The chain combines TRBV19 with TRBJ2-7; weak D call: TRBD2 (6 bases). Germline V gene lookup returns CDR1 LNHDA and CDR2 SQIVND (reference sequence). This CDR3 region has 11 residues. V lost 6 bases and J 6 bases, leaving 9 bases between the germline ends. This CDR3 reads CASRSGGEQYF. The CDR3 DNA reads as TGTGCCAGTAGATCCGGGGGCGAGCAGTACTTC.

The chain carries TRBV7-2 and TRBJ1-5, with TRBD1 matching 9 bases. V shed 5 bases and J 5 bases; nucleotides not matched to a gene: 7. Germline CDR1 reads SGHTA; CDR2 reads FQGNSA. The CDR3 is made up of 15 amino acids. The CDR3 DNA follows: TGTGCCAGCAGCGCACGGACAGGGGCTCATCAGCCCCAGCATTTT. This encodes CASSARTGAHQPQHF.

The chain has TRBV11-2 and TRBJ1-1; D not certain. The CDR3 has 13 amino acids. The ends were cut back, 3 bases at V and 4 bases at J, with 9 bases in the middle. Germline-derived CDR1 and CDR2 are SGHAT and FQNNGV. This chain's CDR3 is CASSFRRGTEAFF. As DNA, the CDR3 is TGTGCCAGCAGCTTTCGCCGAGGCACTGAAGCTTTCTTT. Using reference TRBV11-2 and TRBJ1-1 for the parts outside the CDR3, the full variable domain is EAGVAQSPRYKIIEKRQSVAFWCNPISGHATLYWYQQILGQGPKLLIQFQNNGVVDDSQLPKDRFSAERLKGVDSTLKIQPAKLEDSAVYLCASSFRRGTEAFFGQGTRLTVV.